This TCR beta chain was captured in a study of Graves' ophthalmopathy and Graves' hyperthyroidism. The V gene's germline CDR1 is LGHDT and CDR2 YNNKEL (reference sequence). V shed 6 bases and J shed 2 bases, with 13 bases lying between them. This CDR3 comprises 14 residues. RNA transcripts provided the template for amplifying TCR beta CDR3 regions. First-round RT-PCR employed HTBI primers, with a second-round multiplex PCR after it. A single record per CDR3 protein comes from TCRdb applying MiXCR to the multiplex PCR reads. The table has around 1.1 million distinct CDR3 sequences, about 35% seen once; the top ten hold 11%.

The sequenced sample consisted of peripheral blood or thyroid tissue (not recorded which). This chain links TRBV3-1 with TRBJ2-5, with D hard to call. This clonotype was sampled from an adult man with Graves' hyperthyroidism. The CDR3 is CASRLPSVQETQYF. The CDR3 bases are TGTGCCAGCAGACTCCCTAGTGTTCAAGAGACCCAGTACTTC.